These 29 T cell receptor beta chains came from one sample sequenced in a study of T cells in Graves' hyperthyroidism and ophthalmopathy (dated by TCRdb to between 2018 and 2021). Libraries were prepared through multiplex PCR. Sequencer: Illumina HiSeq 2000. The TCR beta CDR3 regions were amplified from the RNA transcripts. For the first round of RT-PCR on the TCR CDR3, the HTBI primer set was used together with the Qiagen OneStep RT-PCR kit. Using fastp trimming at Q25 and MiXCR clonotype assembly, TCRdb reanalyzed the public sequencing data and kept in-frame beta chains. CDR3 protein duplicates are merged, each entry listing the most common genes and DNA. The sample has some 460,000 distinct CDR3 sequences on record, about 15% of them singletons. The ten largest clones add up to 7.5% to 8% of the sample. The sample was blood. Source of these receptors: a woman between 18 and 29 years old with Graves' hyperthyroidism.

The chain couples TRBV2 to TRBJ1-6, with D unresolved. The CDR3 runs 14 residues. Looked up from germline, CDR1 is SNHLY and CDR2 is FYNNEI. V lost 1 base, J lost 12 bases, and 13 bases lay in between. The CDR3 DNA follows: TGTGCCAGCAGTGAAGTAAACTCGGGCCTACCCCTCCACTTT. Translation: CASSEVNSGLPLHF.

This clonotype was observed many times. V usage is TRBV12-3 or TRBV12-4 and J usage is TRBJ2-2, with 7 bases matching TRBD2. The ends lost 3 bases at V and 0 bases at J; junction bases unmatched: 1. The CDR3 sequence is 15 residues long. CDR3 nucleotides: TGTGCCAGCAGTTTGACTAGCACGAACACCGGGGAGCTGTTTTTT. Translated: CASSLTSTNTGELFF.

Only a few counts were recorded for this clonotype. The J gene is TRBJ2-3, the V gene TRBV5-1, with no clear D. CDR1 and CDR2 from the germline V gene are SGHRS and YFSETQ. This CDR3 has 11 residues. Trimming removed 3 bases at V and 10 bases at J, with 9 bases between. In nucleotides, the CDR3 is TGCGCCAGCAGCTCGGAAGGGCCGCAGTATTTT. Amino acid sequence: CASSSEGPQYF.

Comments on this clonotype: This sequence may be a read error, since a much larger clone differs from it by one base. The chain employs TRBV29-1 and TRBJ1-2; 12 positions agree with TRBD1. The CDR3 extends over 14 amino acids. Looked up from germline, CDR1 is SQVTM and CDR2 is ANQGSEA. In DNA, the CDR3 is TGCAGCGTTCCGGGACAGGGGGCCAACTATGGCCACACCTTC. Residues: CSVPGQGANYGHTF.

This clonotype was counted a few times. This sequence joins TRBV18 and TRBJ1-4; the D is unclear. V gave up 1 base and J gave up 0 bases, with 18 bases separating them. Germline values: CDR1 KGHSH, CDR2 LQKENI. The CDR3 covers 19 residues. CDR3 sequence (DNA): TGTGCCAGCTCACCACGTACCCCGTCTGACGAGGCAACTAATGAAAAACTGTTTTTT. It codes for CASSPRTPSDEATNEKLFF.

Ten or more counts support this clonotype. This sequence joins TRBV6-1 and TRBJ1-5, with D uncertain. Germline CDR1 is MNHNS and CDR2 is SASEGT. There are 13 residues in the CDR3. V lost 7 bases to trimming and J lost 3 bases, with 10 bases between them. The CDR3 DNA sequence: TGTGCCAGCACCAAGGAGGTCAATCAGCCCCAGCATTTT. Amino acid sequence: CASTKEVNQPQHF.

The chain uses TRBV18 and TRBJ2-1, with 15 nucleotides matching TRBD2. Trimming removed 0 bases from V and 0 bases from J; junction bases left unmatched: 6. The CDR3 is 20 residues long. Germline V gene sequence: CDR1 KGHSH, CDR2 LQKENI. This CDR3 reads CASSPPVGLAGGSSYNEQFF. In nucleotides, the CDR3 is TGTGCCAGCTCACCACCGGTGGGACTAGCGGGGGGCTCCTCCTACAATGAGCAGTTCTTC.

The chain is built from TRBV5-1 and TRBJ2-4, with a tentative D call TRBD2 (6 bases). The CDR3 is made up of 14 amino acids. The V end lost 4 bases, the J end lost 4 bases, and 12 bases lay between the germline ends. Per germline, CDR1 SGHRS and CDR2 YFSETQ. CDR3 region: CASSPGSGKNIQYF. Here the CDR3 DNA reads TGCGCCAGCAGCCCAGGAAGCGGGAAAAACATTCAGTACTTC.

This clonotype was seen many times. This rearrangement joins TRBV2 to TRBJ2-7, with TRBD2 matching 13 bases. V gave up 6 bases and J gave up 3 bases; unmatched junction bases: 2. Looked up from germline, CDR1 is SNHLY and CDR2 is FYNNEI. The CDR3 totals 14 residues. The CDR3 here is CASRGLAGVYEQYF. CDR3 coding DNA: TGTGCCAGCAGAGGACTAGCGGGAGTCTACGAGCAGTACTTC.

The chain employs TRBV28 and TRBJ2-1; 8 bases fit TRBD1. The CDR3 covers 17 residues. V lost 5 bases, J lost 8 bases, and 17 bases stayed unmatched. CDR1 and CDR2 (germline): MDHEN, SYDVKM. This chain's CDR3 is CASSPGTGELIGYEQFF. DNA of the CDR3: TGTGCCAGCAGTCCGGGGACAGGAGAACTTATTGGGTATGAGCAGTTCTTC.

This clonotype showed up many times. This rearrangement joins TRBV7-9 to TRBJ2-3, with TRBD2 as a possible D gene (5 bases). V dropped 0 bases and J dropped 0 bases, with 10 bases sitting between them. The CDR3 has 16 amino acids. Germline V gene data show CDR1 as SEHNR and CDR2 as FQNEAQ (reference sequence). CDR3 sequence: CASSLAPAASTDTQYF. The CDR3 bases are TGTGCCAGCAGCTTAGCGCCAGCGGCTAGCACAGATACGCAGTATTTT.

This clonotype was counted only a few times. The chain carries TRBV7-9 and TRBJ1-6, with D possibly TRBD1 on 5 matching bases. Germline V lookup: CDR1 SEHNR, CDR2 FQNEAQ (reference sequence). Between the trimmed V and J ends, which lost 7 bases and 9 bases, there was a span of 19 bases. The length of the CDR3 is 15 residues. CDR3 residues: CASTIDGTLSSPLHF. In DNA, the CDR3 is TGTGCCAGCACCATAGACGGGACCTTGAGTTCACCCCTCCACTTT.

This clonotype was found many times. The chain employs TRBV20-1 and TRBJ2-1; D unresolved. V lost 6 bases to trimming and J lost 10 bases, with 7 bases between them. CDR1 is DFQATT, CDR2 SNEGSKA, per germline (reference sequence). This CDR3 comprises 9 residues. For the CDR3, the DNA is TGCAGTGCGGGCGACGAGCAGTTCTTC. This translates into CSAGDEQFF.

This clonotype appeared many times. The CDR3 DNA follows: TGTGCCAGCACCCCTACCAGGGACAGCCTTGAAAAACTGTTTTTT. Protein sequence: CASTPTRDSLEKLFF. The V and J genes are TRBV12-3 or TRBV12-4 and TRBJ1-4; 7 nucleotides agree with TRBD1. J was trimmed by 7 bases and V by 7 bases; bases with no gene match: 12. The CDR3 sequence is 15 residues long.

This clonotype was found many times. The chain uses TRBV4-1 and TRBJ2-7, with TRBD2 matching over 13 bases. V trimming: 2 bases; J trimming: 2 bases; junction bases outside the gene matches: 12. CDR3 length equals 19 residues. CDR1 is MGHRA, CDR2 YSYEKL, per germline. CDR3 sequence reads: CASSQMMGLAGLYAYEQYF. CDR3 nucleotide sequence: TGCGCCAGCAGCCAAATGATGGGACTAGCGGGGCTCTACGCCTACGAGCAGTACTTC.

This clonotype came up many times. This chain joins TRBV11-3 and TRBJ2-1, with 13 bases lining up with TRBD2. The CDR3 consists of 17 residues. V shed 5 bases and J 8 bases; nucleotides not matched to a gene: 12. CDR1 is SGHNT, CDR2 YENEEA, per germline. The CDR3 is CASSPLTSGRFGDEQFF. DNA of the CDR3: TGTGCCAGCAGCCCACTGACTAGCGGGAGGTTTGGGGATGAGCAGTTCTTC. Full variable domain (outside the CDR3, taken from reference TRBV11-3 and TRBJ2-1): EAGVVQSPRYKIIEKKQPVAFWCNPISGHNTLYWYLQNLGQGPELLIRYENEEAVDDSQLPKDRFSAERLKGVDSTLKIQPAELGDSAVYLCASSPLTSGRFGDEQFFGPGTRLTVL.

The table lists this clonotype with a count of one. Germline and junction disagree at one end, which may indicate a read error. The genes are TRBV9 and TRBJ2-2, with D possibly TRBD2 on 6 matching bases. The length of the CDR3 is 13 residues. Germline CDR1 and CDR2: SGDLS and YYNGEE. The CDR3 bases are TGTGCCAGCAGCGTAGAGGACCCCGGGGGGCTGTTTTTT. Translated: CASSVEDPGGLFF.

This clonotype came up many times. The chain links TRBV5-5 to TRBJ2-7; D gene uncertain. Trimming removed 2 bases from V and 2 bases from J, with 11 bases in between. CDR3 length equals 14 residues. The germline gives CDR1 SGHKS, CDR2 YYEKEE (reference sequence). CDR3 sequence reads: CASSFALQPYEQYF. The CDR3 region has the DNA TGTGCCAGCAGCTTTGCGCTGCAACCCTACGAGCAGTACTTC.

This clonotype came up many times. This chain uses TRBV6-1 with TRBJ1-2; D call uncertain. Germline V lookup: CDR1 MNHNS, CDR2 SASEGT. CDR3 length: 13 amino acids. Trimming pared 1 base from V and 6 bases from J, leaving 9 bases between. The CDR3 coding sequence is TGTGCCAGCAGTGAAGGTAGCAGAGATGGCTACACCTTC. As protein: CASSEGSRDGYTF.

This clonotype has ten or more counts. The V call is TRBV2, the J call TRBJ2-7, with unresolved D. The V end lost 4 bases, the J end lost 2 bases, and 3 bases lay between the germline ends. Germline-derived CDR1 and CDR2 are SNHLY and FYNNEI. This CDR3 is 11 amino acids long. The CDR3 sequence is CASSVAYEQYF. In DNA, the CDR3 is TGTGCCAGCAGTGTTGCCTACGAGCAGTACTTC.

This clonotype was detected ten times or more. V gene TRBV20-1 combines with J gene TRBJ2-1; 8 nucleotides match TRBD2. The CDR3 loop spans 13 amino acids. The germline gives CDR1 DFQATT, CDR2 SNEGSKA (reference sequence). J lost 10 bases, V lost 7 bases, and 12 bases had no gene match. CDR3 region: CSVSGGSQGEQFF. CDR3 coding DNA: TGCAGTGTATCGGGGGGGAGTCAGGGCGAGCAGTTCTTC.

There are many counts of this clonotype. The chain has TRBV6-1 and TRBJ2-7; perhaps TRBD2 as D (5 bases). V was trimmed by 5 bases and J by 3 bases, leaving 14 bases between them. The CDR3 runs to 14 residues. Germline loops: CDR1 MNHNS, CDR2 SASEGT. The CDR3 loop is CASSRAETNYEQYF. Written as DNA, the CDR3 is TGTGCCAGCAGTCGAGCGGAGACTAACTACGAGCAGTACTTC.

This clonotype has a count of ten or more. The chain carries TRBV7-2 and TRBJ1-1; D is unresolved. CDR1 is SGHTA, CDR2 FQGNSA, per germline. The CDR3 is made up of 13 amino acids. The V gene lost 0 bases and the J gene lost 4 bases, with 6 bases spanning the gap. CDR3 DNA: TGTGCCAGCAGCTTAGCGCGCGTCACTGAAGCTTTCTTT. The encoded protein is CASSLARVTEAFF.

The chain joins TRBV11-3 to TRBJ2-3, with D possibly being TRBD1 (5 bases). Germline CDR1 SGHNT, CDR2 YENEEA. The CDR3 length is 13 residues. Trimming left V 7 bases short and J 1 base short, with 9 bases between. The CDR3 loop is CASTPRGTDTQYF. The CDR3 nucleotides read TGTGCCAGCACCCCCAGGGGCACAGATACGCAGTATTTT.

This clonotype was seen ten or more times. The V gene is TRBV15, the J gene TRBJ1-4; weak D call: TRBD1 (6 bases). The CDR3 runs 20 residues. Germline CDR1 reads LNHNV; CDR2 reads YYDKDF (reference sequence). V lost 8 bases and J 6 bases, leaving 34 bases between the germline ends. CDR3 DNA: TGTGCCACCCGCCCGGGGAGGGGGAAAACCTGGGGGTCAGCGTATGAAAAACTGTTTTTT. Residues: CATRPGRGKTWGSAYEKLFF.

This clonotype was seen more than once but under ten times. A single base separates this from a much larger clone, so it may be a read error. This chain uses TRBV7-3 with TRBJ2-5, with D possibly matching TRBD2 (5 bases). The CDR3 spans 16 residues. Per germline, CDR1 SGHTA and CDR2 FQGTGA. V was cut by 3 bases and J by 1 base, with 15 bases left in between. The CDR3 region has the DNA TGTGCCAGCAGCTTCATGGGAGACGCCTCCCAAGAGACCCAGTACTTC. Protein: CASSFMGDASQETQYF.

Many counts were recorded for this clonotype. This rearrangement joins TRBV28 to TRBJ2-1; 11 bases line up with TRBD2. V shed 6 bases and J 4 bases; nucleotides not matched to a gene: 2. CDR1 and CDR2 from the germline V gene are MDHEN and SYDVKM. CDR3 size: 14 residues. The CDR3 protein is CASSLAGGYNEQFF. CDR3 sequence (DNA): TGTGCCAGCAGCTTAGCGGGAGGGTACAATGAGCAGTTCTTC.

This clonotype was seen many times. V and J are TRBV19 and TRBJ1-6; TRBD1 matches 10 bases. The trim removed 8 bases at V and 7 bases at J, leaving 8 bases unmatched. This CDR3 is 15 amino acids long. Per germline, CDR1 LNHDA and CDR2 SQIVND (reference sequence). The CDR3 nucleotides read TGTGCCAGTCGACCCCCGGGACAGGGGAATTCACCCCTCCACTTT. Translated, it gives CASRPPGQGNSPLHF.

This clonotype was detected ten times or more. The chain joins TRBV15 to TRBJ2-1; 8 positions agree with TRBD1. The CDR3 sequence is 15 residues long. CDR1 is LNHNV, CDR2 YYDKDF, per germline (reference sequence). V lost 5 bases, J lost 5 bases, and 8 bases stayed unmatched. CDR3 nucleotide sequence: TGTGCCACCAGCCCTCGGACAGGGTCCCACAATGAGCAGTTCTTC. It is translated as CATSPRTGSHNEQFF.